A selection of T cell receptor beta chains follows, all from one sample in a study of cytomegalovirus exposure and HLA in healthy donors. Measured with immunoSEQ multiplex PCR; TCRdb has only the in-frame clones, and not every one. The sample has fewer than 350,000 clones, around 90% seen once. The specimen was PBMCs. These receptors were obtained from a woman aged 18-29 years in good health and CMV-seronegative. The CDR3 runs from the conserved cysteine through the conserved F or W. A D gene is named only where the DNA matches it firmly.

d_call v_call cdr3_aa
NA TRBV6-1 CASSAGITEAFF
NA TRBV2 CASSEALRGTTDTQYF
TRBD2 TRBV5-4 CASSSPSGEHTGELFF
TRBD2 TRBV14 CASSQSFGGGNNEQFF
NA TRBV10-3 CAISQQGAETQYF
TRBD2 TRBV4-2 CASSLNGGASYEQYF
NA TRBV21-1 CASSSRLRGGLTYEQYF
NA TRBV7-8 CASSARGTSIGGYTF
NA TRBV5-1 CASRGGISTDTQYF
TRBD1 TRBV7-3 CASTRGPTDTQYF
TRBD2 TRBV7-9 CSSSGDSGEQFF
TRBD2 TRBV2 CASRLAGGHNEQFF
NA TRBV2 CASTRSGQPTDTQYF
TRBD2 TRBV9 CASSAGTRVGELFF
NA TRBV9 CASSPTPGDLVEQFF
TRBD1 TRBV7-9 CASSLVAGGNTEAFF
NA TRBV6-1 CASSGSEGNTIYF
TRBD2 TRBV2 CASGGGGWTDTQYF
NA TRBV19 CASREGFGNYGYTF
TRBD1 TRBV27 CASSSWGTGRDYEQYF
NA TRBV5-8 CASRSKYGIHEQYF